This T cell receptor beta chain was found in a study of blood T cell repertoires in COVID-19. The wider study: Sites in the United States, Italy and Spain provided acute and convalescent COVID-19 samples. PBMCs, B-cell-depleted T cells, or T cells provided the cDNA or gDNA that made up the material.

Seattle participants joined during active infection and were tracked over time. Original processing methods: Reference gene primer amplification gave estimated nucleated cell counts. Profiled with immunoSEQ multiplex PCR; TCRdb holds only in-frame clones, not every one. That table furnishes V, J and clone size, whereas the DNA furnished D and trimming. The data contain some 200,000 clones, around nine tenths of them singletons. The V and J ends lost 2 bases and 0 bases respectively, with 11 bases between them. Per germline, CDR1 SGHKS and CDR2 YYEKEE (reference sequence). CDR3 length equals 15 residues.

The source material was peripheral blood. This chain joins TRBV5-5 and TRBJ1-1, with D possibly matching TRBD1 (6 bases). The TCR was taken from a woman in her 70s with COVID-19, enrolled during active disease. The CDR3 DNA is TGTGCCAGCAGCTTCTTGGGGGCGCTGAACACTGAAGCTTTCTTT. It codes for CASSFLGALNTEAFF. The full variable domain, in which reference TRBV5-5 and TRBJ1-1 provide the parts outside the CDR3, is DAGVTQSPTHLIKTRGQQVTLRCSPISGHKSVSWYQQVLGQGPQFIFQYYEKEERGRGNFPDRFSARQFPNYSSELNVNALLLGDSALYLCASSFLGALNTEAFFGQGTRLTVV.